Below, 15 T cell receptor beta chains from the same sample are listed, as sequenced in a study of T cell responses to AZD1222 COVID-19 vaccine. The repertoire was sequenced with immunoSEQ multiplex PCR; TCRdb's copy has only in-frame clones and lacks some. The sample consists of some 140,000 clones, approximately 90% of them appearing once. The starting material was peripheral blood, obtained on day 0 of AZD1222 vaccination. The receptors were sampled from an adult in good health.

This clone has a single count. This sequence joins TRBV7-3 and TRBJ2-1; perhaps TRBD2 as D (7 bases). The CDR3 has 13 residues. CDR1 and CDR2 (germline): SGHTA, FQGTGA. V was pared by 4 bases and J by 9 bases, with 13 bases between. CDR3 coding DNA: TGTGCCAGCAGCTCAAGGGGGGGCACTGAGCAGTTCTTC. This sequence encodes CASSSRGGTEQFF.

The chain carries TRBV7-8 and TRBJ1-3; D perhaps matches TRBD1 (5 bases). Per the germline V gene, CDR1 is SGHVS and CDR2 is FQNEAQ. Trimming stripped 4 bases from V and 1 base from J, with 11 bases between. The CDR3 consists of 15 residues. The CDR3 DNA reads TGTGCCAGCAGCTCACGAGGGGATTCTGGAAACACCATATATTTT. It yields the protein CASSSRGDSGNTIYF.

The chain uses TRBV2 and TRBJ2-7; 10 nucleotides match TRBD2. V shed 6 bases and J 7 bases; nucleotides not matched to a gene: 12. From germline, CDR1 is SNHLY and CDR2 FYNNEI. This CDR3 contains 15 residues. CDR3 bases: TGTGCCAGCAGGGAAAATAGCGGGGGGCTCCGGGAGCAGTACTTC. Its protein is CASRENSGGLREQYF.

The chain couples TRBV6-1 to TRBJ2-6; TRBD1 is a possible D gene (5 bases). V gave up 4 bases and J gave up 0 bases, with 19 bases separating them. CDR3 length: 19 amino acids. The germline gives CDR1 MNHNS, CDR2 SASEGT. DNA of the CDR3: TGTGCCAGCAGTGTAAAGGGGTCCACCCAGTTCTCTGGGGCCAACGTCCTGACTTTC. Amino acid sequence: CASSVKGSTQFSGANVLTF.

This clone appeared a few times. The V call is TRBV19, the J call TRBJ2-2; D unclear. Germline V lookup: CDR1 LNHDA, CDR2 SQIVND (reference sequence). Trimming removed 5 bases from V and 5 bases from J, with 6 bases in between. The CDR3 consists of 12 residues. CDR3 loop: CASSWGTGELFF. The CDR3 bases are TGTGCCAGTAGTTGGGGTACCGGGGAGCTGTTTTTT.

The rearrangement joins TRBV19 to TRBJ2-1; D gene uncertain. The CDR3 covers 14 residues. Germline V gives CDR1 LNHDA, CDR2 SQIVND (reference sequence). V shed 2 bases and J shed 4 bases, with 9 bases lying between them. CDR3 DNA: TGTGCCAGTAGTATACCGCTGAGGTACAATGAGCAGTTCTTC. Its translation: CASSIPLRYNEQFF.

The gene calls are TRBV10-2 and TRBJ1-5; D is unresolved. The CDR3 sequence is 15 residues long. The germline CDR1 and CDR2 sequences are WSHSY and SAAADI. The germline V and J ends were trimmed by 1 base and 4 bases, with 11 bases remaining between them. The CDR3 region is CASSELRGPNQPQHF. CDR3 coding DNA: TGCGCCAGCAGTGAGTTGCGGGGTCCTAATCAGCCCCAGCATTTT.

This CDR3 is CASSLMPGAEQYF. In DNA, the CDR3 is TGTGCCAGCAGCTTAATGCCGGGGGCTGAGCAGTACTTC. The chain joins TRBV7-3 to TRBJ2-7, with D perhaps being TRBD1 or TRBD2 (6 bases each). The germline V and J ends were trimmed by 1 base and 7 bases, with 11 bases remaining between them. The CDR3 sequence is 13 residues long. From germline, CDR1 is SGHTA and CDR2 FQGTGA. The full variable domain, in which reference TRBV7-3 and TRBJ2-7 provide the parts outside the CDR3, is GAGVSQTPSNKVTEKGKYVELRCDPISGHTALYWYRQSLGQGPEFLIYFQGTGAADDSGLPNDRFFAVRPEGSVSTLKIQRTERGDSAVYLCASSLMPGAEQYFGPGTRLTVT.

The chain uses TRBV28 and TRBJ2-7; a possible D gene is TRBD1 (6 bases). In germline, CDR1 is MDHEN, CDR2 SYDVKM. The ends were cut back, 4 bases at V and 6 bases at J, with 10 bases in the middle. The CDR3 loop spans 12 amino acids. In nucleotides, the CDR3 is TGTGCCAGCAGTTCACAGGGATCCGAGCAGTACTTC. This encodes CASSSQGSEQYF.

V usage is TRBV11-2 and J usage is TRBJ2-1; D call uncertain. This CDR3 is 15 amino acids long. CDR1 and CDR2 from the germline V gene are SGHAT and FQNNGV. Trimming left V 3 bases short and J 0 bases short, with 9 bases between. The CDR3 loop reads CASSLLGSSYNEQFF. The DNA of the CDR3 is TGTGCCAGCAGCTTGCTCGGAAGCTCCTACAATGAGCAGTTCTTC. Full variable domain (rest looked up from reference TRBV11-2 and TRBJ2-1): EAGVAQSPRYKIIEKRQSVAFWCNPISGHATLYWYQQILGQGPKLLIQFQNNGVVDDSQLPKDRFSAERLKGVDSTLKIQPAKLEDSAVYLCASSLLGSSYNEQFFGPGTRLTVL.

The chain links TRBV7-2 to TRBJ2-3; 9 bases fit TRBD2. The germline V gene has CDR1 SGHTA and CDR2 FQGNSA. Trimming removed 2 bases from V and 0 bases from J; junction bases left unmatched: 6. The length of the CDR3 is 17 residues. For the CDR3, the DNA is TGTGCCAGCAGCTTACGCGTAGCGGGAGTGAGCACAGATACGCAGTATTTT. This encodes CASSLRVAGVSTDTQYF.

The V gene is TRBV19, the J gene TRBJ2-7; 7 bases agree with TRBD1. The CDR3 is 13 residues long. V was clipped by 6 bases and J by 6 bases; unmatched bases: 8. Germline loops: CDR1 LNHDA, CDR2 SQIVND (reference sequence). This CDR3 reads CASSQSTGIEQYF. For the CDR3, the DNA is TGTGCCAGTAGCCAGTCGACAGGGATCGAGCAGTACTTC.

This chain links TRBV11-2 with TRBJ2-1, with 10 bases identical to TRBD2. Losses at the gene ends were 5 bases for V and 4 bases for J; bases not matched to a gene: 8. Per germline, CDR1 SGHAT and CDR2 FQNNGV. CDR3 length: 16 amino acids. Written as DNA, the CDR3 is TGTGCCAGCAGCCCCGAACTAGCGGGGCCTTACAATGAGCAGTTCTTC. It specifies CASSPELAGPYNEQFF.

This rearrangement joins TRBV28 to TRBJ1-2; TRBD1 might be the D (6 bases). The CDR3 is 15 residues long. Germline values: CDR1 MDHEN, CDR2 SYDVKM. Deletions cut 6 bases from V and 2 bases from J, with 16 bases between. The CDR3 here is CASSLTGNFNYGYTF. In DNA, the CDR3 is TGTGCCAGCAGCCTTACAGGGAATTTCAACTATGGCTACACCTTC.

This clone was counted a single time. The V call is TRBV6-5, the J call TRBJ2-1; TRBD2 is a possible D gene (6 bases). The germline V and J ends were trimmed by 6 bases and 0 bases, with 12 bases remaining between them. In germline, CDR1 is MNHEY, CDR2 SVGAGI. The CDR3 contains 15 residues. Here the CDR3 DNA reads TGTGCCAGCAGCCGGGACTTTAGCTCCTACAATGAGCAGTTCTTC. Its protein product is CASSRDFSSYNEQFF.